This passage covers 23 T cell receptor beta chains from one sample sequenced in a study of cytomegalovirus exposure and HLA in healthy donors. The PCR used 60 Vbeta and 13 Jbeta primers. TCRdb's copy holds only in-frame clones and misses some; the assay was immunoSEQ multiplex PCR. The profile shows approximately 170,000 clones, about 65% of them singletons. The source material was PBMCs. Receptors originate from a woman under 30 in good health and CMV-seropositive.

This chain connects TRBV7-9 to TRBJ1-4; TRBD1 aligns across 12 bases. This CDR3 has 16 amino acids. Per germline, CDR1 SEHNR and CDR2 FQNEAQ (reference sequence). V lost 6 bases and J lost 2; bases outside the gene matches: 4. CDR3 DNA: TGTGCCAGCAGGCCGGGACAGGGGGCGACTAATGAAAAACTGTTTTTT. Protein: CASRPGQGATNEKLFF.

This clone occurred a few times. The J gene is TRBJ2-1, the V gene TRBV6-5; D unclear. Trimming left V 6 bases short and J 6 bases short, with 18 bases between. Germline V lookup: CDR1 MNHEY, CDR2 SVGAGI. The CDR3 has 15 amino acids. In DNA, the CDR3 is TGTGCCAGCAGCCGCCAGTCTTTTGCTTCCAATGAGCAGTTCTTC. As protein: CASSRQSFASNEQFF.

The table lists this clone with a few counts. This chain's CDR3 is CASSLWTSGPPYEQYF. The CDR3 nucleotides are TGTGCCAGCAGCCTATGGACTAGCGGGCCCCCCTACGAGCAGTACTTC. This rearrangement joins TRBV7-2 to TRBJ2-5; 11 positions match TRBD2. The last part of the DNA fits TRBJ2-7 better; the J call may be wrong. Germline CDR1 reads SGHTA; CDR2 reads FQGNSA. The CDR3 contains 16 residues.

This clone appeared once. The chain is built from TRBV27 and TRBJ2-7; TRBD2 matches at 14 bases. V gave up 2 bases and J gave up 6 bases; unmatched junction bases: 6. Germline V lookup: CDR1 MNHEY, CDR2 SMNVEV (reference sequence). The CDR3 totals 16 residues. CDR3 residues: CASSLAGTSGRGEQYF. The CDR3 nucleotides are TGTGCCAGCAGTTTAGCCGGGACTAGCGGGAGAGGCGAGCAGTACTTC.

The J gene is TRBJ2-3, the V gene TRBV2, with 12 bases matching TRBD1. With V trimmed by 2 bases and J by 2 bases, 2 bases remained unmatched. The CDR3 extends over 16 amino acids. In germline, CDR1 is SNHLY, CDR2 FYNNEI. The CDR3 DNA reads TGTGCCAGCAGTGAAATGGGACAGGGGGCCACAGATACGCAGTATTTT. As protein: CASSEMGQGATDTQYF.

This clone has just a few counts. J is TRBJ1-1 and V is TRBV12-5; 9 positions agree with TRBD1. Germline V lookup: CDR1 LGHNT, CDR2 FRNRAP. There are 15 residues in the CDR3. V trimming: 1 base; J trimming: 4 bases; junction bases outside the gene matches: 4. The CDR3 spells CASGLAGQGFTEAFF. The DNA of the CDR3 is TGTGCTAGTGGTTTGGCGGGACAGGGCTTCACTGAAGCTTTCTTT.

The rearrangement uses TRBV19 and TRBJ2-1; D is possibly TRBD2 (5 bases). The germline V gene encodes CDR1 LNHDA and CDR2 SQIVND (reference sequence). The V end was cut by 7 bases, the J end by 1 base, with 14 bases between. The CDR3 has 15 residues. The CDR3 region has the DNA TGTGCCAGTAAACGGGAATCAGAATCCTACAATGAGCAGTTCTTC. Its translation: CASKRESESYNEQFF.

This chain links TRBV7-8 with TRBJ1-1; tentatively, D is TRBD1 (5 bases). The CDR3 length is 17 residues. Per the germline V gene, CDR1 is SGHVS and CDR2 is FQNEAQ. V lost 2 bases and J 1 base, leaving 17 bases between the germline ends. CDR3 protein: CASSLSRWGLKNTEAFF. The CDR3, as DNA: TGTGCCAGCAGCTTATCCCGGTGGGGACTGAAGAACACTGAAGCTTTCTTT. Supplemented by reference TRBV7-8 and TRBJ1-1, the full variable domain reads GAGVSQSPRYKVAKRGQDVALRCDPISGHVSLFWYQQALGQGPEFLTYFQNEAQLDKSGLPSDRFFAERPEGSVSTLKIQRTQQEDSAVYLCASSLSRWGLKNTEAFFGQGTRLTVV.

This clone has just a few counts. The gene calls are TRBV29-1 and TRBJ2-7; 8 nucleotides line up with TRBD1. Germline assignment: CDR1 SQVTM and CDR2 ANQGSEA. The ends lost 6 bases at V and 9 bases at J; junction bases unmatched: 16. There are 14 residues in the CDR3. CDR3 amino acids: CSVLGTGGSSGQYF. The CDR3 DNA sequence: TGCAGCGTCCTAGGGACAGGAGGGAGTTCAGGGCAGTACTTC.

This chain uses TRBV18 with TRBJ2-2; 12 bases fit TRBD2. CDR1 and CDR2 from the germline V gene are KGHSH and LQKENI. J gave up 3 bases and V 3 bases, and 8 bases lay outside the gene matches. This CDR3 is built from 18 residues. Here the CDR3 DNA reads TGTGCCAGCTCACCTTCGACTAGCGGGAGAGGGCACACCGGGGAGCTGTTTTTT. Amino acid sequence: CASSPSTSGRGHTGELFF.

V is TRBV7-9 and J is TRBJ1-4; 7 bases align to TRBD1. Losses at the gene ends were 5 bases for V and 0 bases for J; bases not matched to a gene: 6. The CDR3 loop spans 16 amino acids. CDR1 is SEHNR and CDR2 is FQNEAQ in the germline V gene (reference sequence). The CDR3 DNA reads as TGTGCCAGCAGCCGCACAGGGGTTACAACTAATGAAAAACTGTTTTTT. Translation: CASSRTGVTTNEKLFF.

This clone has a handful of counts. The rearrangement joins TRBV5-1 to TRBJ1-2, with 9 bases that match TRBD1. The CDR3 length is 14 residues. Germline values: CDR1 SGHRS, CDR2 YFSETQ. The V and J ends lost 3 bases and 2 bases, in that order; junction bases with no gene match: 2. CDR3 sequence: CASSSGTGNYGYTF. The CDR3 DNA reads as TGCGCCAGCAGCTCCGGGACAGGGAACTATGGCTACACCTTC.

The genes are TRBV28 and TRBJ2-2; 8 bases are a match to TRBD1. Germline CDR1 and CDR2: MDHEN and SYDVKM. The CDR3 is 16 amino acids. J gave up 1 base and V 2 bases, and 3 bases lay outside the gene matches. The CDR3 is CASSLRGQGNTGELFF. In DNA, the CDR3 is TGTGCCAGCAGTTTAAGAGGACAGGGGAACACCGGGGAGCTGTTTTTT.

This chain links TRBV2 with TRBJ2-1; D possibly corresponds to TRBD1 (6 bases). Germline V gene data show CDR1 as SNHLY and CDR2 as FYNNEI. V lost 1 base and J lost 8, with 15 bases in between. This CDR3 contains 15 residues. CDR3 protein: CASSEGWRTVDEQFF. The CDR3 DNA follows: TGTGCCAGCAGTGAAGGGTGGAGGACAGTTGATGAGCAGTTCTTC.

The chain has TRBV11-2 and TRBJ2-1; 9 bases are shared with TRBD1. The CDR3 totals 15 residues. The junction had 6 bases not matched to a gene; V was cut back by 3 bases and J by 6 bases. CDR1 is SGHAT and CDR2 is FQNNGV in the germline V gene. The CDR3 sequence: CASSFPGQGRNEQFF. As DNA, the CDR3 is TGTGCCAGCAGCTTTCCGGGACAGGGCCGCAATGAGCAGTTCTTC.

The J gene is TRBJ2-1, the V gene TRBV18; TRBD1 matches at 10 bases. After removal of 5 bases from V and 13 bases from J, the junction contained 5 bases not matched to a gene. The CDR3 has 12 residues. From germline, CDR1 is KGHSH and CDR2 LQKENI. CDR3 amino acids: CASSFRDRGQFF. The CDR3 nucleotides are TGTGCCAGCTCATTCCGGGACAGGGGCCAGTTCTTC.

The V gene is TRBV7-2, the J gene TRBJ1-1; 8 bases map to TRBD1. There are 16 residues in the CDR3. After removal of 5 bases from V and 5 bases from J, the junction contained 13 bases not matched to a gene. Germline V gene sequence: CDR1 SGHTA, CDR2 FQGNSA. The CDR3 spells CASSSGQGTRGTEAFF. DNA for the CDR3: TGTGCCAGCAGCAGCGGACAGGGTACGAGGGGAACTGAAGCTTTCTTT.

The chain carries TRBV25-1 and TRBJ2-6, with 10 positions matching TRBD1. The CDR3 runs to 18 residues. The germline V gene encodes CDR1 MGHDK and CDR2 SYGVNS. Trimming cost V 2 bases and J 1 base; bases outside gene matches: 5. CDR3 nucleotide sequence: TGTGCCAGCAGTGAAACCGGGACAGGGGCTTCTGGGGCCAACGTCCTGACTTTC. Amino acid sequence: CASSETGTGASGANVLTF.

The chain employs TRBV19 and TRBJ1-6; no clear D gene. Looked up from germline, CDR1 is LNHDA and CDR2 is SQIVND (reference sequence). Trimming stripped 2 bases from V and 0 bases from J, with 11 bases between. This CDR3 contains 17 residues. In nucleotides, the CDR3 is TGTGCCAGTAGTATACGGGAATCAGGCTCCTATAATTCACCCCTCCACTTT. Its protein product is CASSIRESGSYNSPLHF.

This rearrangement joins TRBV4-1 to TRBJ1-5, with D possibly matching TRBD1 (5 bases). The ends were cut back, 2 bases at V and 5 bases at J, with 16 bases in the middle. The CDR3 is made up of 16 amino acids. Per germline, CDR1 MGHRA and CDR2 YSYEKL. The CDR3 nucleotides are TGCGCCAGCAGCCAAAGGGTCGGGACTCGAGATCAGCCCCAGCATTTT. Its protein is CASSQRVGTRDQPQHF.

The V gene is TRBV7-3, the J gene TRBJ2-7; D is possibly TRBD1 (5 bases). This CDR3 region has 15 residues. V lost 3 bases to trimming and J lost 1 base, with 13 bases between them. Germline V lookup: CDR1 SGHTA, CDR2 FQGTGA. The CDR3 DNA is TGTGCCAGCAGCTTGGGGCCCGCTCTGTCCTACGAGCAGTACTTC. Amino acids: CASSLGPALSYEQYF.

V and J are TRBV7-8 and TRBJ1-4; 9 bases are a match to TRBD1. The germline V gene encodes CDR1 SGHVS and CDR2 FQNEAQ. The CDR3 sequence is 16 residues long. V gave up 8 bases and J gave up 1 base; unmatched junction bases: 8. DNA for the CDR3: TGTGCCAGCCAGACGGGACAGGGTAAAACTAATGAAAAACTGTTTTTT. This codes for CASQTGQGKTNEKLFF.

The chain couples TRBV6-5 to TRBJ1-1, with D perhaps matching TRBD1 (5 bases). Trimming pared 6 bases from V and 1 base from J, leaving 9 bases between. Per germline, CDR1 MNHEY and CDR2 SVGAGI. The CDR3 is 13 residues long. In DNA form, the CDR3 reads TGTGCCAGCAGGACCACAGGGAACACTGAAGCTTTCTTT. This sequence encodes CASRTTGNTEAFF.